This TCR beta chain was captured in a study of shared clonotypes between healthy human individuals. About this clone itself: A single base separates this from a much larger clone, so it may be a read error. The identical CDR3 is also encoded by other nucleotide sequences in the sample.

Sequenced by immunoSEQ multiplex PCR; TCRdb stores in-frame clones only, minus some. The sample yields around 1,000,000 clones, roughly 77% seen once. The source of this sequence is a man aged 18-30 years in good health. Some clones in this sample may be carry-over from other donors' samples. Sequences were obtained from memory CD4+ T cells from PBMCs. Noted subset: CD45RA-negative fraction.

CDR3 residues: CASSRDGYEQYF. Written as DNA, the CDR3 is TGTGCCAGCAGCCGGGACGGGTACGAGCAGTACTTC. The chain carries TRBV7-9 and TRBJ2-7; TRBD1 or TRBD2 may be the D gene (5 bases each). The CDR3 contains 12 residues. V gave up 5 bases and J gave up 4 bases, with 9 bases separating them. Germline CDR1 reads SEHNR; CDR2 reads FQNEAQ (reference sequence). The variable domain in full, with the rest retrieved from reference TRBV7-9 and TRBJ2-7, is DTGVSQNPRHKITKRGQNVTFRCDPISEHNRLYWYRQTLGQGPEFLTYFQNEAQLEKSRLLSDRFSAERPKGSFSTLEIQRTEQGDSAMYLCASSRDGYEQYFGPGTRLTVT.